What follows are 9 T cell receptor beta chains derived from one specimen sequenced in a study of T cell repertoires in cytomegalovirus infection. A single record per CDR3 protein comes from TCRdb applying MiXCR to the reads. The top ten hold 7% to 9.5% of the sample, which has about 260,000 distinct CDR3 sequences, around 13% seen once. Sequencing was carried out using PBMCs. The receptors shown here come from a human donor in good health (CMV status not recorded). Some clones in this sample may be carry-over from other donors' samples.

This clonotype was recorded a few times. This chain joins TRBV6-1 and TRBJ1-1; D is unclear. Germline CDR1 is MNHNS and CDR2 is SASEGT. Trimming pared 7 bases from V and 10 bases from J, leaving 10 bases between. The CDR3 is made up of 10 amino acids. The CDR3 is CASISLGAFF. For the CDR3, the DNA is TGTGCCAGCATCAGCCTCGGAGCTTTCTTT.

This sequence joins TRBV29-1 and TRBJ1-1; perhaps TRBD1 as D (6 bases). This CDR3 region has 15 residues. The germline gives CDR1 SQVTM, CDR2 ANQGSEA. V was shortened by 7 bases and J by 7 bases, with 25 bases between the two germline ends. CDR3: CSAKDILGTPSEAFF. The DNA of the CDR3 is TGCAGCGCTAAAGACATATTAGGGACACCCAGTGAAGCTTTCTTT.

The rearrangement links TRBV27 to TRBJ2-1, with D perhaps TRBD2 (5 bases). CDR3 size: 16 residues. Trimming took off 0 bases at V and 5 bases at J, with 14 bases between the two ends. CDR1 and CDR2 from the germline V gene are MNHEY and SMNVEV (reference sequence). The CDR3 region has the DNA TGTGCCAGCAGTTTATCGGTGGGAGACGCACACAATGAGCAGTTCTTC. It specifies CASSLSVGDAHNEQFF.

This clonotype came up many times. This chain joins TRBV4-1 and TRBJ2-1; no clear D gene. Between the trimmed V and J ends, which lost 0 bases and 5 bases, there was a span of 14 bases. The CDR3 is 16 amino acids. CDR1 is MGHRA, CDR2 YSYEKL, per germline. The CDR3 coding sequence is TGCGCCAGCAGCCAAGATAACCCCCCGCCGGACAATGAGCAGTTCTTC. It is translated as CASSQDNPPPDNEQFF.

This clonotype was seen at least ten times. The chain combines TRBV6-2 or TRBV6-3 with TRBJ2-7; TRBD1 agrees at 7 bases. J was trimmed by 2 bases and V by 4 bases; bases with no gene match: 2. The CDR3 sequence is 13 residues long. Germline CDR1 and CDR2: MNHEY and SVGEGT. This CDR3 reads CASSSGQTYEQYF. In DNA form, the CDR3 reads TGTGCCAGCAGTTCGGGACAGACCTACGAGCAGTACTTC.

This clonotype has at least ten counts. CDR3 loop: CASSLQGYRDNTEAFF. As DNA, the CDR3 is TGCGCCAGCAGCTTACAGGGTTATAGGGATAACACTGAAGCTTTCTTT. The chain carries TRBV5-1 and TRBJ1-1, with D tentatively TRBD1 (6 bases). The germline V and J ends were trimmed by 2 bases and 2 bases, with 16 bases remaining between them. There are 16 residues in the CDR3. Germline values: CDR1 SGHRS, CDR2 YFSETQ.

The sample holds a few counts of this clonotype. The chain is built from TRBV5-4 and TRBJ1-1; 11 bases fit TRBD1. This CDR3 is built from 15 residues. Per the germline V gene, CDR1 is SGHNT and CDR2 is YYREEE (reference sequence). J gave up 8 bases and V 2 bases, and 8 bases lay outside the gene matches. The CDR3 bases are TGTGCCAGCAGCTTCGGACAGGGGGCCGGTATAGAAGCTTTCTTT. Translated: CASSFGQGAGIEAFF.

This clonotype was detected ten times or more. The V gene is TRBV6-5, the J gene TRBJ1-6; D not resolved. Looked up from germline, CDR1 is MNHEY and CDR2 is SVGAGI. This CDR3 comprises 15 residues. V gave up 4 bases and J gave up 7 bases, with 14 bases separating them. The CDR3 protein is CASSSMPTGNSPLHF. The CDR3 nucleotides are TGTGCCAGCAGTTCCATGCCTACGGGGAATTCACCCCTCCACTTT.

V gene TRBV6-6 combines with J gene TRBJ2-3; 9 nucleotides match TRBD1. This CDR3 contains 17 residues. V trimming: 2 bases; J trimming: 1 base; junction bases outside the gene matches: 7. The germline V gene encodes CDR1 MNHNY and CDR2 SVGAGI (reference sequence). The CDR3 loop is CASSYPQGARGTDTQYF. In DNA, the CDR3 is TGTGCCAGCAGTTACCCACAGGGGGCTAGGGGCACAGATACGCAGTATTTT.